The rows below give T cell receptor beta chains drawn from one sample of a study of PD-L1 blockade in urothelial cancer. This table comes from immunoSEQ multiplex PCR, and its TCRdb copy is limited to in-frame clones, with some not included. In the table there are some 74,000 clones, 85% of which are singletons. The sequencing used PBMCs, collected around atezolizumab (anti-PD-L1) treatment. The receptors derive from a man in his forties or fifties with urothelial cancer. CDR3s include the opening cysteine and the closing phenylalanine or tryptophan. The order of the fields is clone size, V gene, D gene, J gene, CDR3 DNA, CDR3 protein. The D gene is left open where the match is weak. Not every row has a clone size; where given, it reads once, few, many or a size class.

size: NA
V: TRBV4-1
D: NA
J: TRBJ1-4
DNA: TGCGCCAGCAGCCACCTCGGGAGGGGACGGGAGAATGAAAAACTGTTTTTT
CDR3: CASSHLGRGRENEKLFF

size: NA
V: TRBV29-1
D: NA
J: TRBJ1-2
DNA: TGCAGCGTTGCTCACTCCGGGATGTCCTATGGCTACACCTTC
CDR3: CSVAHSGMSYGYTF

size: NA
V: TRBV5-1
D: TRBD1
J: TRBJ2-7
DNA: TGCGCCAGCAGCTTCCAACTGACAGGGGGATACGAGCAGTACTTC
CDR3: CASSFQLTGGYEQYF

size: NA
V: TRBV11-2
D: NA
J: TRBJ2-5
DNA: TGTGCCAGCAGCCGGGGGGCAGGGGGCTTGGAGACCCAGTACTTC
CDR3: CASSRGAGGLETQYF

size: NA
V: TRBV6-5
D: NA
J: TRBJ2-3
DNA: TGTGCCAGCAGTTACAAGCGGTTCACAGATACGCAGTATTTT
CDR3: CASSYKRFTDTQYF

size: many
V: TRBV2
D: TRBD2
J: TRBJ2-7
DNA: TGTGCCAGCAGGGTAGGGAGCGGGACCTACGAGCAGTACTTC
CDR3: CASRVGSGTYEQYF

size: NA
V: TRBV29-1
D: NA
J: TRBJ2-5
DNA: TGCAGCGGTTTTAGTGGAGGGGAGACCCAGTACTTC
CDR3: CSGFSGGETQYF

size: NA
V: TRBV7-9
D: NA
J: TRBJ2-6
DNA: TGTGCCAGCAGCTTAGCCGGGTCCAGCGTCCTGACTTTC
CDR3: CASSLAGSSVLTF

size: NA
V: TRBV6-1
D: TRBD2
J: TRBJ2-7
DNA: TGTGCCAGCAGGGGAGCGGGAGTATACGAGCAGTACTTC
CDR3: CASRGAGVYEQYF

size: NA
V: TRBV2
D: NA
J: TRBJ1-4
DNA: TGTGCCAGCAGGGGGACATTAGCTGAAAAACTGTTTTTT
CDR3: CASRGTLAEKLFF

size: NA
V: TRBV13
D: NA
J: TRBJ2-3
DNA: TGTGCCAGCAGCTTAGCGGTAAGCGGCGATACGCAGTATTTT
CDR3: CASSLAVSGDTQYF

size: NA
V: TRBV7-3
D: NA
J: TRBJ1-1
DNA: TGTGCCAGCAGCTACCCGGGCCCCCGGAGGGCTTTCTTT
CDR3: CASSYPGPRRAFF

size: NA
V: TRBV4-1
D: TRBD1
J: TRBJ1-4
DNA: TGCGCCAGCCGGGGGACAGGGTGGGAAGAAAAACTGTTTTTT
CDR3: CASRGTGWEEKLFF

size: NA
V: TRBV5-4
D: TRBD2
J: TRBJ2-3
DNA: TGTGCCAGCAGCACCGGACTAGCGGGAGGTGGGGATACGCAGTATTTT
CDR3: CASSTGLAGGGDTQYF

size: NA
V: TRBV7-3
D: NA
J: TRBJ2-3
DNA: TGTGCCAGCAGTACCGGGACTTCTAGCACAGATACGCAGTATTTT
CDR3: CASSTGTSSTDTQYF

size: NA
V: TRBV5-1
D: TRBD1
J: TRBJ2-3
DNA: TGCGCCAGCAGCCCGGGACAGGTTATAGATACGCAGTATTTT
CDR3: CASSPGQVIDTQYF

size: NA
V: TRBV29-1
D: TRBD1
J: TRBJ1-1
DNA: TGCAGCGCTACCGTTGGTGGACAGGGAGCTGAAGCTTTCTTT
CDR3: CSATVGGQGAEAFF

size: once
V: TRBV10-2
D: TRBD2
J: TRBJ2-5
DNA: TGCGCCAGCAGTGAGGGGAGCGGGAGAACAGAGACCCAGTACTTC
CDR3: CASSEGSGRTETQYF

size: once
V: TRBV4-1
D: NA
J: TRBJ2-1
DNA: TGCGCCAGCAGCCAAGCCCCTGGGACTCCTTCGCAGAATGAGCAGTTCTTC
CDR3: CASSQAPGTPSQNEQFF

size: once
V: TRBV27
D: TRBD2
J: TRBJ2-7
DNA: TGTGCCAGCAGTTCCCGCGGGGGGAGCTACGAGCAGTACTTC
CDR3: CASSSRGGSYEQYF

size: NA
V: TRBV29-1
D: TRBD1
J: TRBJ1-2
DNA: TGCAGCGTTGTTAGGACAGGGGGATGGGGCTACACCTTC
CDR3: CSVVRTGGWGYTF

size: NA
V: TRBV28
D: NA
J: TRBJ2-7
DNA: TGTGCCAGCAGTTACCCCTGGGCGTCCTCATCCTACGAGCAGTACTTC
CDR3: CASSYPWASSSYEQYF

size: NA
V: TRBV6-1
D: NA
J: TRBJ2-1
DNA: TGTGCCAGCAGTGAAGGAAGTAGCGCAAAACTTTACAATGAGCAGTTCTTC
CDR3: CASSEGSSAKLYNEQFF

size: NA
V: TRBV11-3
D: TRBD2
J: TRBJ2-1
DNA: TGTGCCAGCAGCTCCCTAGGGGCGGGAGGCAATGAGCAGTTCTTC
CDR3: CASSSLGAGGNEQFF

size: NA
V: TRBV9
D: NA
J: TRBJ1-1
DNA: TGTGCCAGCAGCGTAGTAGTGGGGCTCAGCACTGAAGCTTTCTTT
CDR3: CASSVVVGLSTEAFF

size: NA
V: TRBV5-6
D: NA
J: TRBJ1-5
DNA: TGTGCCAGCAGCCCCCAAGGGGGTCAGCCCCAGCATTTT
CDR3: CASSPQGGQPQHF

size: NA
V: TRBV7-9
D: TRBD2
J: TRBJ2-7
DNA: TGTGCCAGCAGCTTAGGAGGTTTTTCGGGAGGGAACTACGAGCAGTACTTC
CDR3: CASSLGGFSGGNYEQYF

size: NA
V: TRBV5-8
D: NA
J: TRBJ1-4
DNA: TGTGCCAGCAGCTTGCGGCAGGGAAGTGAAAAACTGTTTTTT
CDR3: CASSLRQGSEKLFF

size: NA
V: TRBV7-2
D: NA
J: TRBJ1-5
DNA: TGTGCCAGCAGTCCCGAAGGAGGACAGCCCCAGCATTTT
CDR3: CASSPEGGQPQHF

size: NA
V: TRBV5-1
D: NA
J: TRBJ1-1
DNA: TGCGCCAGCTGCGAGAATGCGGGGAGCACTGAAGCTTTCTTT
CDR3: CASCENAGSTEAFF

size: NA
V: TRBV18
D: NA
J: TRBJ1-2
DNA: TGTGCCAGCTCACCGGCAGGGGCCAACTATGGCTACACCTTC
CDR3: CASSPAGANYGYTF

size: once
V: TRBV5-4
D: NA
J: TRBJ2-2
DNA: TGTGCCAGCAGCTTGGTCCCAGGGGTGGTCACCGGGGAGCTGTTTTTT
CDR3: CASSLVPGVVTGELFF

size: few
V: TRBV6-5
D: TRBD2
J: TRBJ2-4
DNA: TGTGCCAGCAGTACCGACCCGGGGAGGGGAAACATTCAGTACTTC
CDR3: CASSTDPGRGNIQYF